This TCR beta chain came from a study of OX40 agonist ivuxolimab in advanced cancers. Autoimmune disease history or systemic immunosuppression led to patients being barred. Samples were taken at baseline and on day 1 of cycles 4 and 7. Measured with immunoSEQ multiplex PCR; TCRdb has only the in-frame clones, and not every one. Of about 74,000 clones listed, 80% to 85% are singletons. Notes on this clone: The antigen is not known.

V was cut by 0 bases and J by 1 base, with 12 bases left in between. There are 17 residues in the CDR3. Germline CDR1 is LGHNA and CDR2 is YNFKEQ. General observations from the study: By week 6 at 0.1 to 3.0 mg/kg, blood CD4+ and CD8+ T cells had expanded clonally.

This chain joins TRBV4-2 and TRBJ2-2; unclear D gene. Sample: CD4+ or CD8+ T cells sorted from blood, taken in a trial of the OX40 agonist ivuxolimab. This clonotype was obtained from an adult with an advanced solid tumor such as melanoma, head and neck, liver or kidney cancer. The CDR3 region has the DNA TGTGCCAGCAGCCAAGATCATTACAGACAGAACACCGGGGAGCTGTTTTTT. Translating gives CASSQDHYRQNTGELFF.